Each of the 2 T cell receptor beta chains below was sequenced from the same sample in a study of vaccination effects on CD4 cells after COVID-19. For these receptors, no antigen is known. Subsequent to approximately 11 days of culture, CD4+ T cells were isolated. The table came from immunoSEQ multiplex PCR; TCRdb's copy has only in-frame clones and leaves some out. In the table there are about 48,000 clones, approximately 61% of which are singletons. This sample comprised CD4+ T cells from PBMCs cultured without peptide, obtained before COVID-19 vaccination. These receptors were taken from a human donor who received a COVID-19 vaccine.

J is TRBJ1-5 and V is TRBV20-1; 8 bases align to TRBD1. With V trimmed by 3 bases and J by 7 bases, 8 bases remained unmatched. The germline CDR1 and CDR2 sequences are DFQATT and SNEGSKA (reference sequence). The CDR3 spans 14 residues. CDR3 nucleotides: TGCAGTGCTAGTTCGGGACAGGTATCACAGCCCCAGCATTTT. This encodes CSASSGQVSQPQHF.

The J gene is TRBJ2-3, the V gene TRBV5-8, with TRBD1 matching 8 bases. V lost 6 bases to trimming and J lost 1 base; unmatched junction nucleotides: 10. CDR1 and CDR2 from the germline V gene are SGHTS and YDEGEE. The CDR3 consists of 16 residues. For the CDR3, the DNA is TGTGCCAGCACCCTTTCCGGGACAGGCCGCACAGATACGCAGTATTTT. Its protein product is CASTLSGTGRTDTQYF.